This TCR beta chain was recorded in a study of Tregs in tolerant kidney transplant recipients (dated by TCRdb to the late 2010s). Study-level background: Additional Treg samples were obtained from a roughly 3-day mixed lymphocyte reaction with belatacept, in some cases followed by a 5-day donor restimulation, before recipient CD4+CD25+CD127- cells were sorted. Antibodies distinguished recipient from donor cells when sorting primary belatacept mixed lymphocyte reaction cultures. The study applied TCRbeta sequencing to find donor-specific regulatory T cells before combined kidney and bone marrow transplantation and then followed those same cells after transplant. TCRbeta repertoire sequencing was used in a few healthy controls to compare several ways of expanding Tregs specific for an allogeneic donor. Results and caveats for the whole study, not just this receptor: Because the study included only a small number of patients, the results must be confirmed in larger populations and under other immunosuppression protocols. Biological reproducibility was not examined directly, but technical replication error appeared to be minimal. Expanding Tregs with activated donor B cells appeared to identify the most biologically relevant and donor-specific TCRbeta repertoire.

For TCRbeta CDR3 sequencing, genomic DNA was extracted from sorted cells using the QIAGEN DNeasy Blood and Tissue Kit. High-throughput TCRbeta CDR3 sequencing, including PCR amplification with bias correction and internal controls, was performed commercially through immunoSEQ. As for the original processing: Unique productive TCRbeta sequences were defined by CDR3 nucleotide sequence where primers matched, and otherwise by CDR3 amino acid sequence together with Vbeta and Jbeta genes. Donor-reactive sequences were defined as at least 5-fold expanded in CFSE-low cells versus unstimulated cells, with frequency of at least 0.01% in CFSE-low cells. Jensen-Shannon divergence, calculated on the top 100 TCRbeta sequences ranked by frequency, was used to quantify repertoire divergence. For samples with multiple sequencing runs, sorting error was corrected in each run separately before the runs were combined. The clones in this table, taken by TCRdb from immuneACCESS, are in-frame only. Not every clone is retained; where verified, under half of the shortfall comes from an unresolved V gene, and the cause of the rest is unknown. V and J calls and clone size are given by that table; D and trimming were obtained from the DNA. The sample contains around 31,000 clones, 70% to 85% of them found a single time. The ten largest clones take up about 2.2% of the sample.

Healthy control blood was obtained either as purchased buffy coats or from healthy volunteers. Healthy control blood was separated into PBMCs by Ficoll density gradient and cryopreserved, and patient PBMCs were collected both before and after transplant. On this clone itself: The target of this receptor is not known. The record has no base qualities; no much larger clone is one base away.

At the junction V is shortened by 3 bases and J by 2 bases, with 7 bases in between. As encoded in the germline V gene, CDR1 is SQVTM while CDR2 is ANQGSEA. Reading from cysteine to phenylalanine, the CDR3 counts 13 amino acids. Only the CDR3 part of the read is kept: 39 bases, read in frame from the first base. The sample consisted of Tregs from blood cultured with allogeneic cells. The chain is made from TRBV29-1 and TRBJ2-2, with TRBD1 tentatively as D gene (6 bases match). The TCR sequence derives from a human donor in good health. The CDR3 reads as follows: CSVDRGNTGELFF. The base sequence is TGCAGCGTTGACAGGGGAAACACCGGGGAGCTGTTTTTT.